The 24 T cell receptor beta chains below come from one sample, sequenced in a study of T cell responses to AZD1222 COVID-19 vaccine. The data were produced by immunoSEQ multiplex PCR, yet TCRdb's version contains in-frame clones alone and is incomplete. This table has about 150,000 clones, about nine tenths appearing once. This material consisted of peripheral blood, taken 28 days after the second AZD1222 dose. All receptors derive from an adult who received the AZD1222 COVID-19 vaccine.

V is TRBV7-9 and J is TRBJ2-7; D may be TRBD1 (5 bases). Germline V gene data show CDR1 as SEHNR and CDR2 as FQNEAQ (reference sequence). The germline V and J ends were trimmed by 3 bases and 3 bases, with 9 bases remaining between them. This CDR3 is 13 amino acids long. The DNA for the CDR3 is TGTGCCAGCAGCTTGGCAGGGAACTACGAGCAGTACTTC. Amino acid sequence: CASSLAGNYEQYF.

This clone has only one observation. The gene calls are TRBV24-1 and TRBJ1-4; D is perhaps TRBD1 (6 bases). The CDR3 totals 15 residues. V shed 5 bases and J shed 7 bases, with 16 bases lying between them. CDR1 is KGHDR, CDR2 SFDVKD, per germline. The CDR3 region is CATSALDGGVEKLFF. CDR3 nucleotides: TGTGCCACCAGTGCCCTAGACGGGGGCGTTGAAAAACTGTTTTTT.

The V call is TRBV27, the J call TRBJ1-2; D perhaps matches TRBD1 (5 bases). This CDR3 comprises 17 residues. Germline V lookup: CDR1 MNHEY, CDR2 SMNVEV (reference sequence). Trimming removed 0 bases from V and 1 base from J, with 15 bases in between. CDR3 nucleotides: TGTGCCAGCAGTTTATCGGGCTGGGGGGAAGTTAACTATGGCTACACCTTC. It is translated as CASSLSGWGEVNYGYTF.

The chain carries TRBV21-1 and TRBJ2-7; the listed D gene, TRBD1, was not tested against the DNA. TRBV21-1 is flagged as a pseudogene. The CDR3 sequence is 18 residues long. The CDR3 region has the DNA TGTGCCAGCAGCGGAAAAGGTCGGTCGGGACAGGGCCATTACGAGCAGTACTTC. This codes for CASSGKGRSGQGHYEQYF.

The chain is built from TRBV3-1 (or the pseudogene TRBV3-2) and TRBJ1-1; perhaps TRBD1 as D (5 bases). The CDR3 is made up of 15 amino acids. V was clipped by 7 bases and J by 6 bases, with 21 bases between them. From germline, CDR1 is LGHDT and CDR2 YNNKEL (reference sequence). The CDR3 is CASIPGPGMIAEAFF. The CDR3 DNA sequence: TGTGCCAGCATCCCGGGACCAGGGATGATCGCTGAAGCTTTCTTT.

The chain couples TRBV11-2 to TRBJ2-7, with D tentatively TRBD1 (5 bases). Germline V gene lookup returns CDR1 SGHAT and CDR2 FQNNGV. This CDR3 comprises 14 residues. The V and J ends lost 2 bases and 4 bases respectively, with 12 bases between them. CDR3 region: CASSLNQGSYEQYF. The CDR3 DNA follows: TGTGCCAGCAGCTTAAACCAGGGTTCGTACGAGCAGTACTTC.

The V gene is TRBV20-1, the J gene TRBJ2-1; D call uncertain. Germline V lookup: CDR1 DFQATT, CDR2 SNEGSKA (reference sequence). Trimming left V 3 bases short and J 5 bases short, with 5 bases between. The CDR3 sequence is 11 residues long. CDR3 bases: TGCAGTGCTAGCGAGAACAATGAGCAGTTCTTC. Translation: CSASENNEQFF.

The CDR3 loop reads CASSLTGTGDYNEQFF. CDR3 DNA: TGTGCCAGCAGCTTGACCGGGACAGGGGACTACAATGAGCAGTTCTTC. This chain links TRBV5-6 with TRBJ2-1; 10 bases align to TRBD1. The length of the CDR3 is 16 residues. Trimming removed 1 base from V and 3 bases from J; junction bases left unmatched: 4. Germline V lookup: CDR1 SGHDT, CDR2 YYEEEE.

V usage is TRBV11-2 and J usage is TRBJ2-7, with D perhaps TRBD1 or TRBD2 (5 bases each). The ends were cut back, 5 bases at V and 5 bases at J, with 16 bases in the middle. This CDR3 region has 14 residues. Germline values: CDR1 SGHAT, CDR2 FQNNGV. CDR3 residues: CASSRDGIGDEQYF. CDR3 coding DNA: TGTGCCAGCAGCCGGGACGGGATAGGCGACGAGCAGTACTTC.

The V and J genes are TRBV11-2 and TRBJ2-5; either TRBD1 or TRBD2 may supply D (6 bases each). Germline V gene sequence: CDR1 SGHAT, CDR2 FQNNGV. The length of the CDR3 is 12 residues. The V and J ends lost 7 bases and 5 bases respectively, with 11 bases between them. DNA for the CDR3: TGTGCCAGCACCGGGGGCGTTGAGACCCAGTACTTC. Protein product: CASTGGVETQYF. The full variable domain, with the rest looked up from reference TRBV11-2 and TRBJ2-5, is EAGVAQSPRYKIIEKRQSVAFWCNPISGHATLYWYQQILGQGPKLLIQFQNNGVVDDSQLPKDRFSAERLKGVDSTLKIQPAKLEDSAVYLCASTGGVETQYFGPGTRLLVL.

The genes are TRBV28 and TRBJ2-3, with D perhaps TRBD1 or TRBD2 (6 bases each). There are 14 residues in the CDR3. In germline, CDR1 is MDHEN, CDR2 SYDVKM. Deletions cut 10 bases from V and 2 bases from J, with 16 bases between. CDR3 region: CAIMGGPPTDTQYF. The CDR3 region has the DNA TGTGCCATAATGGGGGGCCCTCCCACAGATACGCAGTATTTT.

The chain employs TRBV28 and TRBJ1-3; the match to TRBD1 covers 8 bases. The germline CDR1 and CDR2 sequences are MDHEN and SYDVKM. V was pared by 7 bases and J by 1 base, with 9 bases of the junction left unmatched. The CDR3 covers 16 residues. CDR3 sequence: CASTRTGGISGNTIYF. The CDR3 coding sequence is TGTGCCAGCACTCGAACAGGGGGGATTTCTGGAAACACCATATATTTT.

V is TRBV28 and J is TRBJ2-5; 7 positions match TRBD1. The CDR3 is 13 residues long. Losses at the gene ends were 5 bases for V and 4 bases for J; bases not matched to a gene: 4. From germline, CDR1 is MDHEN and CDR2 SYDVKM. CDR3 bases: TGTGCCAGCAGTCTACAGGGGAGAGAGACCCAGTACTTC. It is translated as CASSLQGRETQYF. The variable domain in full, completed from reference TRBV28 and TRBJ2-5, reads DVKVTQSSRYLVKRTGEKVFLECVQDMDHENMFWYRQDPGLGLRLIYFSYDVKMKEKGDIPEGYSVSREKKERFSLILESASTNQTSMYLCASSLQGRETQYFGPGTRLLVL.

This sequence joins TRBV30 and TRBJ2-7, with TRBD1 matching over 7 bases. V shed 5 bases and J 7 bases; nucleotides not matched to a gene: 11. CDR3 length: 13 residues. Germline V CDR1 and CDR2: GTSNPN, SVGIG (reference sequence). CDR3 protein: CAWGQDDYGEQYF. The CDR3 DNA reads TGTGCCTGGGGACAGGATGACTACGGGGAGCAGTACTTC.

The CDR3 DNA reads TGTGCCAGCAGGCATGACAGGGTGTTAGCTAATGAAAAACTGTTTTTT. It encodes CASRHDRVLANEKLFF. This chain joins TRBV28 and TRBJ1-4; 7 nucleotides match TRBD1. Germline CDR1 and CDR2: MDHEN and SYDVKM. Losses at the gene ends were 6 bases for V and 3 bases for J; bases not matched to a gene: 10. This CDR3 has 16 amino acids. Full variable domain (rest looked up from reference TRBV28 and TRBJ1-4): DVKVTQSSRYLVKRTGEKVFLECVQDMDHENMFWYRQDPGLGLRLIYFSYDVKMKEKGDIPEGYSVSREKKERFSLILESASTNQTSMYLCASRHDRVLANEKLFFGSGTQLSVL.

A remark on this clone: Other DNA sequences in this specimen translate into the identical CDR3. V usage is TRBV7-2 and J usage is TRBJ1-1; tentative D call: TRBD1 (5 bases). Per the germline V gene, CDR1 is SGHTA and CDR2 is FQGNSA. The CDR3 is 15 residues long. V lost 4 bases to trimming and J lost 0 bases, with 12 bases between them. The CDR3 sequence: CASSSLGGLNTEAFF. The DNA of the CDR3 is TGTGCCAGCAGCTCCCTGGGGGGATTGAACACTGAAGCTTTCTTT. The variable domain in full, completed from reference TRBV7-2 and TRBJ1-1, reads GAGVSQSPSNKVTEKGKDVELRCDPISGHTALYWYRQSLGQGLEFLIYFQGNSAPDKSGLPSDRFSAERTGGSVSTLTIQRTQQEDSAVYLCASSSLGGLNTEAFFGQGTRLTVV.

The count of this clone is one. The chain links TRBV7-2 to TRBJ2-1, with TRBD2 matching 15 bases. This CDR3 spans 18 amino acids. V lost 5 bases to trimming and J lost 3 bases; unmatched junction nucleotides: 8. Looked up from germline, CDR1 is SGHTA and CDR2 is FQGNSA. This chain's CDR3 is CASSPGTSGRRGYNEQFF. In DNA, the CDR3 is TGTGCCAGCAGCCCCGGGACTAGCGGGAGGAGGGGCTACAATGAGCAGTTCTTC.

This chain's CDR3 is CASRPGPNEKLFF. The CDR3 DNA sequence: TGCGCCAGCAGACCGGGACCTAATGAAAAACTGTTTTTT. The V gene is TRBV5-1, the J gene TRBJ1-4, with a tentative D call TRBD1 (5 bases). The V gene lost 5 bases and the J gene lost 3 bases, with 8 bases spanning the gap. This CDR3 region has 13 residues. Germline CDR1 reads SGHRS; CDR2 reads YFSETQ.

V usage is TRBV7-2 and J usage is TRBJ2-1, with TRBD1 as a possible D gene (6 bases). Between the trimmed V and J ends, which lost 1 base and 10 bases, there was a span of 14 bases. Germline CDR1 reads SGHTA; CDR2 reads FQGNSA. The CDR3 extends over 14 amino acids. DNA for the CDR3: TGTGCCAGCAGCTTAGAGGCCAGGGGATACGAGCAGTTCTTC. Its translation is CASSLEARGYEQFF.

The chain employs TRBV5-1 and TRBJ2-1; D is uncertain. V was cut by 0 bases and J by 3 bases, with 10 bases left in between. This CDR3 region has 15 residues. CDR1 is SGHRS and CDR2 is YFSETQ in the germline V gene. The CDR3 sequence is CASSLVGTDYNEQFF. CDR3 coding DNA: TGCGCCAGCAGCTTGGTCGGAACAGACTACAATGAGCAGTTCTTC.

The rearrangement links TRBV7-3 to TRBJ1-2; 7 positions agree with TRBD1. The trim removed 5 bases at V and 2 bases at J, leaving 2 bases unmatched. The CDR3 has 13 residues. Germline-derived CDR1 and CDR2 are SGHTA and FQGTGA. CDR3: CASSKTGNYGYTF. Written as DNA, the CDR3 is TGTGCCAGCAGCAAGACAGGGAACTATGGCTACACCTTC. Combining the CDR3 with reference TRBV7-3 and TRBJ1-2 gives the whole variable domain GAGVSQTPSNKVTEKGKYVELRCDPISGHTALYWYRQSLGQGPEFLIYFQGTGAADDSGLPNDRFFAVRPEGSVSTLKIQRTERGDSAVYLCASSKTGNYGYTFGSGTRLTVV.

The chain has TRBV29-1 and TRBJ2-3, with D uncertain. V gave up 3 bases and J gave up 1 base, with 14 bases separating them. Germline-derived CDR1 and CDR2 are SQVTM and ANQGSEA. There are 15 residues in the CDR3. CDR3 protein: CSVEGTMRGTDTQYF. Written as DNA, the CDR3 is TGCAGCGTTGAGGGAACAATGCGCGGCACAGATACGCAGTATTTT.

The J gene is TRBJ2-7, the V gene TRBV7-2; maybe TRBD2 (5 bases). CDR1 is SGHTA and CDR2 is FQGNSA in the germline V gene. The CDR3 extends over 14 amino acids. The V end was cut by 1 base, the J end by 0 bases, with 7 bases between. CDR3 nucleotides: TGTGCCAGCAGCTTAGTCACTAGCTCCTACGAGCAGTACTTC. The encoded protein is CASSLVTSSYEQYF.

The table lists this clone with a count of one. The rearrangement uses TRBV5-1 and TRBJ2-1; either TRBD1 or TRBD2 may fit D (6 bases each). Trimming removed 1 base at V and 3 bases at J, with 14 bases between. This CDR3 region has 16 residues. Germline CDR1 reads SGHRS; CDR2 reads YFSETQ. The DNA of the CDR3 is TGCGCCAGCAGCTTGAGTAAGGGGGGCTTCTACAATGAGCAGTTCTTC. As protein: CASSLSKGGFYNEQFF.